This passage covers 6 T cell receptor beta chains from one sample sequenced in a study of cytomegalovirus exposure and HLA in healthy donors. Primers included in the PCR were 60 Vbeta and 13 Jbeta primers. Profiling relied on immunoSEQ multiplex PCR, and the TCRdb table lists in-frame clones only, not all of them. This repertoire includes just under 80,000 clones. What was sequenced was PBMCs. Receptors were obtained from a man aged 18 to 29 in good health and CMV-seropositive.

This chain connects TRBV10-3 to TRBJ1-5; D ambiguous. Between the trimmed V and J ends, which lost 0 bases and 4 bases, there was a span of 16 bases. Germline V gene lookup returns CDR1 ENHRY and CDR2 SYGVKD. CDR3 length: 17 residues. CDR3 bases: TGTGCCATCAGTGAGTCAATCGGAGCGGCAGAAAATCAGCCCCAGCATTTT. Translating it yields CAISESIGAAENQPQHF.

The chain uses TRBV9 and TRBJ2-1; the match to TRBD2 covers 9 bases. V was clipped by 6 bases and J by 9 bases; unmatched bases: 13. CDR1 is SGDLS, CDR2 YYNGEE, per germline. CDR3 size: 15 residues. CDR3 sequence: CASTLRAGGPGEQFF. CDR3 sequence (DNA): TGTGCCAGCACCTTGAGGGCGGGGGGGCCGGGTGAGCAGTTCTTC.

The chain combines TRBV5-4 with TRBJ2-2, with D unclear. The CDR3 has 15 amino acids. Per the germline V gene, CDR1 is SGHNT and CDR2 is YYREEE (reference sequence). V dropped 0 bases and J dropped 2 bases, with 8 bases sitting between them. The CDR3 coding sequence is TGTGCCAGCAGCTTGGACAACCGTAACACCGGGGAGCTGTTTTTT. Translation: CASSLDNRNTGELFF.

The V call is TRBV5-4, the J call TRBJ2-1; D not certain. Trimming removed 6 bases from V and 0 bases from J, with 13 bases in between. The CDR3 is 15 residues long. The germline V gene has CDR1 SGHNT and CDR2 YYREEE (reference sequence). The CDR3 DNA reads as TGTGCCAGCACCGACGGAACTAACTCCTACAATGAGCAGTTCTTC. Amino acid sequence: CASTDGTNSYNEQFF.

The V gene is TRBV19, the J gene TRBJ2-1; maybe TRBD2 (6 bases). There are 14 residues in the CDR3. The germline V and J ends were trimmed by 3 bases and 7 bases, with 13 bases remaining between them. The germline V gene has CDR1 LNHDA and CDR2 SQIVND (reference sequence). CDR3 protein: CASSMRDSRNEQFF. Written as DNA, the CDR3 is TGTGCCAGTAGTATGCGGGATAGCCGGAATGAGCAGTTCTTC.

This chain connects TRBV5-5 to TRBJ1-2; D uncertain. Germline CDR1 reads SGHKS; CDR2 reads YYEKEE (reference sequence). The ends were cut back, 4 bases at V and 14 bases at J, with 18 bases in the middle. There are 12 residues in the CDR3. This chain's CDR3 is CASSAEIGSRTF. Written as DNA, the CDR3 is TGTGCCAGCAGCGCGGAGATAGGCAGCCGTACCTTC.